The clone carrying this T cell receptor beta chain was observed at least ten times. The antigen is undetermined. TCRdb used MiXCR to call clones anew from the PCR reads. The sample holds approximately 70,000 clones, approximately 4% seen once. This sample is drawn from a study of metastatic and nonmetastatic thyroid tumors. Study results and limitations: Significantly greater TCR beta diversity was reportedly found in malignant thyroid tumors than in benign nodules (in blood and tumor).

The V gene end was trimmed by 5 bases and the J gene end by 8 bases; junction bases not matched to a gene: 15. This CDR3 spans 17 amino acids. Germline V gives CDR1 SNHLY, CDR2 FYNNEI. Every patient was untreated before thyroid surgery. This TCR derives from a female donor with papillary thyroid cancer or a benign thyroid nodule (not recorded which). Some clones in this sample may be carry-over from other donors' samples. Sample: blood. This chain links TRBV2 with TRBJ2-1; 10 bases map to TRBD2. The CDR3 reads CASSPLSGRAQYYEQFF. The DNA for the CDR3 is TGTGCCAGCAGTCCCCTGAGCGGGAGGGCCCAATATTATGAGCAGTTCTTC.